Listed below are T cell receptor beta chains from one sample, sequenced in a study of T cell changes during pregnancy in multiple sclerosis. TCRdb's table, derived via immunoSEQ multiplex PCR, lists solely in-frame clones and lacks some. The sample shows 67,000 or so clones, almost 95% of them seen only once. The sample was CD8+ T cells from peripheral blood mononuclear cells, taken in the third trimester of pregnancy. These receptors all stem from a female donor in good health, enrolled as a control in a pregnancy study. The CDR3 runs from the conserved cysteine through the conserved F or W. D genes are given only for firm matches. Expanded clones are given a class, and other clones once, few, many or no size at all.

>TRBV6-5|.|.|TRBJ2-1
TGTGCCAGCAGTTTAGCGCAGTACAATGAGCAGTTCTTC
CASSLAQYNEQFF
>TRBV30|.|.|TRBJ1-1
TGTGCCTGGACACAGGGAAGTGGGGGAACTGAAGCTTTCTTT
CAWTQGSGGTEAFF
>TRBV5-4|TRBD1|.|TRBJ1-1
TGTGCCAGCAGGGAAGGGACAGGGGGCACTGAAGCTTTCTTT
CASREGTGGTEAFF
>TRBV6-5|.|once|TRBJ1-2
TGTGCCAGCAGGACAGAAAACTATGGCTACACCTTC
CASRTENYGYTF
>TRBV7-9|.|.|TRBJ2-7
TGTGCCAGCGTCCAACAGGGAGCCTACGAGCAGTACTTC
CASVQQGAYEQYF
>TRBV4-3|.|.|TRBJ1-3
TGCGCCAGCAGCCATACCCGGGACACTGGAAACACCATATATTTT
CASSHTRDTGNTIYF
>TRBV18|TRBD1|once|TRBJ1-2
TGTGCCAGCTCTGAACAGGGGGCGTATGGCTACACCTTC
CASSEQGAYGYTF
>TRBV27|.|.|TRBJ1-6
TGTGCCAGCAGTCCCCGCGGAAATCCGGGGTCACCCCTCCACTTT
CASSPRGNPGSPLHF
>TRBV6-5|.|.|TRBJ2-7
TGTGCCAGCAGTTATCGAACAGATGATGTCTTATCGCAGTACTTC
CASSYRTDDVLSQYF
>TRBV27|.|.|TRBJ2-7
TGTGCCACCAGACGACAGTCGTCCTACGAGCAGTACTTC
CATRRQSSYEQYF
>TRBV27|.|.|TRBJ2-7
TGTGCCAGCAGTCAGATACAGGGCTACGAGCAGTACTTC
CASSQIQGYEQYF
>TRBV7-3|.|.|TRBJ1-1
TGTGCCAGCAGCTTGGGGGGGCTGGGTGGTACTGAAGCTTTCTTT
CASSLGGLGGTEAFF
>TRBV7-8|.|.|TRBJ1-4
TGTGCCAGCAGCTTACCGGGAAACCCAAATGAAAAACTGTTTTTT
CASSLPGNPNEKLFF
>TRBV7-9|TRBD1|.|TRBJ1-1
TGTGCCGCAGGGGGGCGGACTGAAGCTTTCTTT
CAAGGRTEAFF
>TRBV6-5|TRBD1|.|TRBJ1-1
TGTGCCAGCAGGCTACAGGGGGAGAACACTGAAGCTTTCTTT
CASRLQGENTEAFF
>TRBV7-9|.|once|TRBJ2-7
TGTGCCAGCAGCCAGGGACAACCAGGGGAGCAGTACTTC
CASSQGQPGEQYF
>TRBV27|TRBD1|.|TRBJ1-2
TGTGCCAGCAGTTCAGGACAGGCCGCCACGGGCTACACCTTC
CASSSGQAATGYTF
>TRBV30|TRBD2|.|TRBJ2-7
TGTGCCTGGAGTTGGAGACTAGCGGACGAGCAGTACTTC
CAWSWRLADEQYF
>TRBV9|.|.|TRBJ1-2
TGTGCCAGCAGCGTAGCCCGGGAGAACTCGAACTATGGCTACACCTTC
CASSVARENSNYGYTF
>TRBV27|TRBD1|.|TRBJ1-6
TGTGCCAGCAGCCGGGGGACAGGGGGCTTACATTCACCCCTCCACTTT
CASSRGTGGLHSPLHF
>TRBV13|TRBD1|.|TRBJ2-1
TGTGCCAGCAGCCCACGGACAGGGGACGAGCAGTTCTTC
CASSPRTGDEQFF
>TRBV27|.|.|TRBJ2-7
TGTGCCAGCAGTTTAAGCGACAGCTCCTACGAGCAGTACTTC
CASSLSDSSYEQYF
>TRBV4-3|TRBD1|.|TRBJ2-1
TGCGCCAGCAGCTACCGGGACAGGACTAATGAGCAGTTCTTC
CASSYRDRTNEQFF
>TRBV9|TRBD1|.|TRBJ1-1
TGTGCCAGCAGCGCAGAGACAGGGGAGGACACTGAAGCTTTCTTT
CASSAETGEDTEAFF
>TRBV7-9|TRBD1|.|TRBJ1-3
TGTGCCAGCAGCTTAGCGCTAACCTACAGGGGGCATGGAAACACCATATATTTT
CASSLALTYRGHGNTIYF
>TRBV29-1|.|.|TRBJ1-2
TGCAGCGTTGACCCGGGGGATCTCTATGGCTACACCTTC
CSVDPGDLYGYTF
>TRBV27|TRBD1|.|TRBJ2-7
TGTGCCAGCAGCAGAAAGGGACAGATCTACGAGCAGTACTTC
CASSRKGQIYEQYF